This entry lists 32 T cell receptor beta chains sequenced from one sample in a study of blood T cell repertoires in COVID-19 (TCRdb year 2020). Libraries were built with the immunoSEQ multiplex PCR assay. Entries here come from immuneACCESS through TCRdb and include only in-frame sequences with V and J called. Some clones fail to appear in such tables; in the studies checked, an unresolved V gene covers under half of the shortfall, and the cause of the remainder is unknown. Within this sample are a few hundred thousand clones, with around 81% of them counted one time only. The leading ten clones occupy roughly 2.3% of the sample. The source material was peripheral blood. The receptor source for this set is a woman in her sixties with acute or convalescent COVID-19.

The chain recombines TRBV4-1 with TRBJ1-4; weak D call: TRBD1 (5 bases). The CDR3 has 16 residues. Trimming pared 3 bases from V and 5 bases from J, leaving 16 bases between. Germline V gene data show CDR1 as MGHRA and CDR2 as YSYEKL. The chain's CDR3 is CASSHNPGLQNEKLFF. CDR3 coding DNA: TGCGCCAGCAGCCATAACCCGGGACTGCAGAATGAAAAACTGTTTTTT.

The rearrangement uses TRBV3-1 (or the pseudogene TRBV3-2) and TRBJ1-2, with D possibly being TRBD1 (5 bases). Germline CDR1 is LGHDT and CDR2 is YNNKEL (reference sequence). This CDR3 comprises 15 residues. Trimming pared 1 base from V and 7 bases from J, leaving 16 bases between. The CDR3 spells CASSQGTGHMGGYTF. CDR3 nucleotides: TGTGCCAGCAGCCAAGGTACAGGCCATATGGGTGGCTACACCTTC.

The chain carries TRBV5-6 and TRBJ2-7; D remains ambiguous. V lost 2 bases to trimming and J lost 5 bases, with 5 bases between them. The CDR3 covers 11 residues. The germline V gene has CDR1 SGHDT and CDR2 YYEEEE. CDR3 bases: TGTGCCAGCAGCTTTGGCCACGAGCAGTACTTC. Amino acids: CASSFGHEQYF.

The CDR3 is CASSFEVLATGELFF. CDR3 DNA sequence: TGTGCCAGTAGTTTTGAGGTGTTAGCCACCGGGGAGCTGTTTTTT. The V and J genes are TRBV19 and TRBJ2-2; no firm D call. The CDR3 covers 15 residues. The germline V gene encodes CDR1 LNHDA and CDR2 SQIVND (reference sequence). V was pared by 5 bases and J by 4 bases, with 14 bases between.

The chain joins TRBV7-9 to TRBJ1-2; D is unresolved. Germline V gene data show CDR1 as SEHNR and CDR2 as FQNEAQ (reference sequence). Trimming pared 3 bases from V and 4 bases from J, leaving 9 bases between. The CDR3 has 13 residues. The CDR3 protein is CASSFGGSYGYTF. CDR3 DNA sequence: TGTGCCAGCAGCTTCGGAGGGAGCTATGGCTACACCTTC.

The chain uses TRBV6-1 and TRBJ2-1; 9 nucleotides line up with TRBD2. V trimming: 0 bases; J trimming: 7 bases; junction bases outside the gene matches: 7. The germline V gene encodes CDR1 MNHNS and CDR2 SASEGT. This CDR3 comprises 16 residues. Here the CDR3 reads CASSEAELAGPNEQFF. CDR3 sequence (DNA): TGTGCCAGCAGTGAAGCAGAGCTAGCGGGGCCTAATGAGCAGTTCTTC.

The gene calls are TRBV15 and TRBJ2-3; 8 bases fit TRBD1. The J segment lost 6 bases and the V segment lost 0 bases, leaving 2 bases of the junction unmatched. The CDR3 covers 14 residues. Germline CDR1 reads LNHNV; CDR2 reads YYDKDF (reference sequence). The CDR3 region is CATSREQGVDTQYF. The CDR3 bases are TGTGCCACCAGCAGAGAACAGGGGGTGGATACGCAGTATTTT.

This rearrangement joins TRBV19 to TRBJ1-1; a weak D match, TRBD1 (5 bases). The CDR3 contains 13 residues. Germline CDR1 reads LNHDA; CDR2 reads SQIVND (reference sequence). With 3 bases removed from V and 6 bases from J, the gap between germline ends came to 11 bases. CDR3 nucleotide sequence: TGTGCCAGTAGTATTAGGCAGGGTCCTGAAGCTTTCTTT. Protein: CASSIRQGPEAFF.

V and J are TRBV6-5 and TRBJ2-7; the D gene is possibly TRBD1 (5 bases). The CDR3 spans 14 residues. Germline-derived CDR1 and CDR2 are MNHEY and SVGAGI. Trimming cost V 4 bases and J 3 bases, with 13 bases left between them. The CDR3 DNA sequence: TGTGCCAGCAGTTTGACAGACCTTTTCTACGAGCAGTACTTC. It translates to CASSLTDLFYEQYF.

The chain couples TRBV5-7 to TRBJ1-2; TRBD1 aligns across 11 bases. TRBV5-7 is flagged as an ORF with uncertain function. Losses at the gene ends were 3 bases for V and 4 bases for J; bases not matched to a gene: 2. The CDR3 sequence is 14 residues long. The CDR3 coding sequence is TGTGCCAGCAGCTACGGGACAGGGGGCTATGGCTACACCTTC. Translating gives CASSYGTGGYGYTF.

Details on this clone: The same CDR3 is also encoded by other DNA sequences in this sample. The CDR3 protein is CASSQKGGYTEAFF. Written as DNA, the CDR3 is TGTGCCAGCAGCCAAAAGGGAGGGTACACTGAAGCTTTCTTT. The chain is built from TRBV3-1 (or the pseudogene TRBV3-2) and TRBJ1-1, with D uncertain. The CDR3 has 14 amino acids. Germline V gives CDR1 LGHDT, CDR2 YNNKEL (reference sequence). Trimming removed 2 bases from V and 3 bases from J, with 10 bases in between.

The V gene is TRBV3-1 (or the pseudogene TRBV3-2), the J gene TRBJ2-1; 10 bases agree with TRBD2. Germline CDR1 and CDR2: LGHDT and YNNKEL (reference sequence). The junction had 6 bases not matched to a gene; V was cut back by 1 base and J by 6 bases. The length of the CDR3 is 16 residues. Here the CDR3 reads CASSQAGLAVFNEQFF. The CDR3 DNA reads as TGTGCCAGCAGCCAAGCAGGACTAGCGGTCTTCAATGAGCAGTTCTTC.

The CDR3, as DNA: TGTGCCAGCAGTCCTAGCGGGGGGATAGTTGAGACCCAGTACTTC. Translating it yields CASSPSGGIVETQYF. V is TRBV28 and J is TRBJ2-5, with 11 bases fitting TRBD2. V was pared by 5 bases and J by 5 bases, with 7 bases of the junction left unmatched. Germline values: CDR1 MDHEN, CDR2 SYDVKM. This CDR3 comprises 15 residues.

This clone has a handful of counts. The CDR3 sequence: CASRGSGETQYF. In DNA, the CDR3 is TGTGCCAGCAGGGGGAGTGGGGAGACCCAGTACTTC. The V call is TRBV2, the J call TRBJ2-5; D possibly corresponds to TRBD2 (5 bases). V was cut by 6 bases and J by 5 bases, with 10 bases left in between. CDR1 SNHLY and CDR2 FYNNEI come from the germline V gene. The CDR3 is made up of 12 amino acids.

The V and J genes are TRBV10-3 and TRBJ1-4, with D possibly being TRBD1 (6 bases). V lost 10 bases and J 4 bases, leaving 10 bases between the germline ends. Germline CDR1 is ENHRY and CDR2 is SYGVKD. This CDR3 is 12 amino acids long. The CDR3 loop reads CATSGDNEKLFF. The DNA for the CDR3 is TGTGCCACGTCAGGGGATAATGAAAAACTGTTTTTT.

The gene calls are TRBV6-2 or TRBV6-3 and TRBJ1-6, with 10 bases lining up with TRBD1. Germline CDR1 is MNHEY and CDR2 is SVGEGT. Germline trimming cut 2 bases from V and 5 bases from J; bases unmatched to any gene: 3. The CDR3 consists of 16 residues. The CDR3 DNA sequence: TGTGCCAGCAGTTACCCGGGGACAGGGGATAATTCACCCCTCCACTTT. Its protein is CASSYPGTGDNSPLHF.

The genes are TRBV28 and TRBJ1-1; the D gene is possibly TRBD1 (6 bases). This CDR3 has 15 residues. V lost 6 bases and J lost 4, with 18 bases in between. CDR1 is MDHEN and CDR2 is SYDVKM in the germline V gene. DNA for the CDR3: TGTGCCAGCAGCGAAGCGAGGGGGTTTGTCACTGAAGCTTTCTTT. Its translation is CASSEARGFVTEAFF.

The V and J genes are TRBV4-1 and TRBJ2-1; D possibly corresponds to TRBD1 (6 bases). CDR1 MGHRA and CDR2 YSYEKL come from the germline V gene. The CDR3 is 13 residues long. Between the trimmed V and J ends, which lost 4 bases and 10 bases, there was a span of 14 bases. The CDR3 sequence is CASSPSGAREQFF. The CDR3 DNA sequence: TGCGCCAGCAGCCCCTCAGGGGCGAGGGAGCAGTTCTTC.

This sequence joins TRBV19 and TRBJ1-1, with a weak D call TRBD1 (5 bases). Trimming took 7 bases from V and 4 from J, leaving 13 bases between them. The germline V gene has CDR1 LNHDA and CDR2 SQIVND (reference sequence). The CDR3 has 13 residues. Written as DNA, the CDR3 is TGTGCCAGTACCCTCAGGGTGGGCACTGAAGCTTTCTTT. It codes for CASTLRVGTEAFF. Combining the CDR3 with reference TRBV19 and TRBJ1-1 gives the whole variable domain DGGITQSPKYLFRKEGQNVTLSCEQNLNHDAMYWYRQDPGQGLRLIYYSQIVNDFQKGDIAEGYSVSREKKESFPLTVTSAQKNPTAFYLCASTLRVGTEAFFGQGTRLTVV.

This clone has at least ten counts. The chain joins TRBV3-1 (or the pseudogene TRBV3-2) to TRBJ2-7; TRBD1 matches at 7 bases. Per the germline V gene, CDR1 is LGHDT and CDR2 is YNNKEL (reference sequence). Trimming at V came to 0 bases and at J to 2 bases, leaving 10 bases not matched to a gene. The CDR3 has 17 amino acids. CDR3 coding DNA: TGTGCCAGCAGCCAAGATTTGGATGGGACAGACCCCTACGAGCAGTACTTC. This sequence encodes CASSQDLDGTDPYEQYF.

The rearrangement joins TRBV4-3 to TRBJ2-2; 7 positions agree with TRBD1. The CDR3 has 18 residues. Germline V gene lookup returns CDR1 LGHNA and CDR2 YSLEER. J gave up 0 bases and V 5 bases, and 12 bases lay outside the gene matches. The CDR3 DNA reads TGCGCCAGCAGCAGACAGCTCCCGGGACAGACGAACACCGGGGAGCTGTTTTTT. It specifies CASSRQLPGQTNTGELFF.

This chain joins TRBV2 and TRBJ2-7, with D maybe TRBD1 (7 bases). CDR1 and CDR2 from the germline V gene are SNHLY and FYNNEI. This CDR3 region has 13 residues. V lost 8 bases and J 6 bases, leaving 17 bases between the germline ends. Written as DNA, the CDR3 is TGTGCCAGCTCTAAGGAGGGGGCAGGCGAGCAGTACTTC. It is translated as CASSKEGAGEQYF.

This chain uses TRBV4-3 with TRBJ2-1, with unresolved D. The V gene lost 0 bases and the J gene lost 10 bases, with 16 bases spanning the gap. From germline, CDR1 is LGHNA and CDR2 YSLEER. The CDR3 extends over 15 amino acids. The CDR3 region is CASSQDGQLKSEQFF. In DNA form, the CDR3 reads TGCGCCAGCAGCCAAGATGGGCAGTTAAAGAGCGAGCAGTTCTTC.

Comments on this clone: Other DNA sequences from this sample encode an identical CDR3 as well. The genes are TRBV6-1 and TRBJ1-1, with unresolved D. Trimming left V 0 bases short and J 5 bases short, with 10 bases between. The germline V gene has CDR1 MNHNS and CDR2 SASEGT. CDR3 length: 14 amino acids. CDR3 nucleotide sequence: TGTGCCAGCAGTGAAGCAGGAGGGCCGACTGAAGCTTTCTTT. This sequence encodes CASSEAGGPTEAFF.

The chain has TRBV28 and TRBJ2-3, with 9 bases matching TRBD2. With V trimmed by 5 bases and J by 2 bases, 2 bases remained unmatched. There are 14 residues in the CDR3. From germline, CDR1 is MDHEN and CDR2 SYDVKM. The DNA for the CDR3 is TGTGCCAGCAGTCTAGCGGGGTCCACAGATACGCAGTATTTT. Its translation: CASSLAGSTDTQYF.

This chain uses TRBV12-3 or TRBV12-4 with TRBJ1-2; 7 bases line up with TRBD1. The CDR3 is made up of 13 amino acids. Trimming at V came to 5 bases and at J to 4 bases, leaving 4 bases not matched to a gene. CDR3: CASSATGSYGYTF. The CDR3 coding sequence is TGTGCCAGCAGTGCGACAGGGTCCTATGGCTACACCTTC.

This clone appeared a single time. This sequence joins TRBV5-1 and TRBJ2-7; TRBD1 matches 8 bases. The V and J ends lost 4 bases and 3 bases, in that order; junction bases with no gene match: 3. The CDR3 consists of 13 residues. The germline CDR1 and CDR2 sequences are SGHRS and YFSETQ. The CDR3 nucleotides are TGCGCCAGCAGCCACGGACAGGGCTACGAGCAGTACTTC. It is translated as CASSHGQGYEQYF.

The chain carries TRBV9 and TRBJ2-1; a weak D match, TRBD2 (5 bases). The CDR3 has 13 residues. V gave up 4 bases and J gave up 9 bases, with 14 bases separating them. Per germline, CDR1 SGDLS and CDR2 YYNGEE. The DNA of the CDR3 is TGTGCCAGCAGCCTTGACCAAAGCGGTGAGCAGTTCTTC. Its translation: CASSLDQSGEQFF.

The chain couples TRBV5-1 to TRBJ1-4; tentative D call: TRBD1 (5 bases). The CDR3 spans 16 residues. The germline V gene has CDR1 SGHRS and CDR2 YFSETQ. V was cut by 4 bases and J by 6 bases, with 19 bases left in between. CDR3 sequence reads: CASSTGTPPGYEKLFF. CDR3 DNA sequence: TGCGCCAGCAGCACCGGGACTCCACCAGGATATGAAAAACTGTTTTTT. The whole variable domain, filled in from reference TRBV5-1 and TRBJ1-4, reads KAGVTQTPRYLIKTRGQQVTLSCSPISGHRSVSWYQQTPGQGLQFLFEYFSETQRNKGNFPGRFSGRQFSNSRSEMNVSTLELGDSALYLCASSTGTPPGYEKLFFGSGTQLSVL.

This CDR3 is CASSPADTSTDTQYF. The DNA of the CDR3 is TGTGCCAGCAGCCCGGCGGATACTAGCACAGATACGCAGTATTTT. The rearrangement joins TRBV7-9 to TRBJ2-3; no clear D gene. Germline V gives CDR1 SEHNR, CDR2 FQNEAQ (reference sequence). The germline V and J ends were trimmed by 5 bases and 0 bases, with 12 bases remaining between them. The CDR3 totals 15 residues.

The chain is built from TRBV4-3 and TRBJ2-1, with 8 bases lining up with TRBD2. The CDR3 extends over 17 amino acids. J gave up 1 base and V 3 bases, and 8 bases lay outside the gene matches. The germline gives CDR1 LGHNA, CDR2 YSLEER. CDR3 in DNA: TGCGCCAGCAGCCATGGGACCGGGAGGGCGTCCTACAATGAGCAGTTCTTC. This translates into CASSHGTGRASYNEQFF.

There are a few counts of this clone. This chain joins TRBV5-4 and TRBJ1-2; 9 bases line up with TRBD1. The CDR3 has 18 residues. Looked up from germline, CDR1 is SGHNT and CDR2 is YYREEE (reference sequence). V shed 0 bases and J 1 base; nucleotides not matched to a gene: 10. CDR3 loop: CASSLELGQGPINYGYTF. DNA of the CDR3: TGTGCCAGCAGCTTGGAGTTAGGACAGGGGCCTATTAACTATGGCTACACCTTC. Using reference TRBV5-4 and TRBJ1-2 for the parts outside the CDR3, the full variable domain is ETGVTQSPTHLIKTRGQQVTLRCSSQSGHNTVSWYQQALGQGPQFIFQYYREEENGRGNFPPRFSGLQFPNYSSELNVNALELDDSALYLCASSLELGQGPINYGYTFGSGTRLTVV.